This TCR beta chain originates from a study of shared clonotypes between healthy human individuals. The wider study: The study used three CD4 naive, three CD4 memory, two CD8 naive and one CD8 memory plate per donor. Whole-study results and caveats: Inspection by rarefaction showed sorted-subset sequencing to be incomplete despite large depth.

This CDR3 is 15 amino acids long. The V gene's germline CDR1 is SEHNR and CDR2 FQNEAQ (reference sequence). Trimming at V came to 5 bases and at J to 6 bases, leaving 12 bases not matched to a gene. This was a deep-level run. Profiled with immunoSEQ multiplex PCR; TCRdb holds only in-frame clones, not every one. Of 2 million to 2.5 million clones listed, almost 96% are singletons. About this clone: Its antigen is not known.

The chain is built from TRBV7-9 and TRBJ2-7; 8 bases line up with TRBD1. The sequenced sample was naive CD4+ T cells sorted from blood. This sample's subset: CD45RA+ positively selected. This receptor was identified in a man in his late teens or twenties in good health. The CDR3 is CASSPLDRDKGEQYF. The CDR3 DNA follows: TGTGCCAGCAGCCCTCTGGACAGGGATAAAGGCGAGCAGTACTTC.